This T cell receptor (beta chain) was documented in a study of T cells in Graves' hyperthyroidism and ophthalmopathy. The study, taken as a whole, reports: Ophthalmopathy was identified by the model a median about 6.4 months ahead of onset.

Amplified TCR beta CDR3 regions came from RNA transcripts. HTBI primers drove first-round RT-PCR of the TCR CDR3. Each CDR3 protein is one row after TCRdb ran MiXCR on the multiplex PCR reads. The sample yields roughly 420,000 distinct CDR3 sequences, around 14% seen once. The V and J ends lost 2 bases and 0 bases, in that order; junction bases with no gene match: 15. The CDR3 has 20 amino acids. Germline CDR1 is SQVTM and CDR2 is ANQGSEA. A lack of ophthalmopathy progression within 18 months defined stable Graves' hyperthyroidism. These patients, aged 18 to 65, had recently diagnosed hyperthyroidism lasting under 2 months. This clonotype was detected only a few times. What it binds is not known.

Source material: blood. The chain combines TRBV29-1 with TRBJ1-5, with TRBD1 matching over 11 bases. This sequence originates from a woman aged 18-30 years with Graves' hyperthyroidism. The CDR3 DNA is TGCAGCGTTGAATTTTTTGGGGACAGGGGGAAAGCAGATAGCAATCAGCCCCAGCATTTT. Amino acid sequence: CSVEFFGDRGKADSNQPQHF.